Presented here are 32 T cell receptor beta chains from one specimen sequenced in a study of cytomegalovirus exposure and HLA in healthy donors. PCR amplification relied on 60 Vbeta primers (plus 13 Jbeta primers). The method was immunoSEQ multiplex PCR; TCRdb's version includes in-frame clones alone and lacks a portion of them. Its clone listing holds 40,000 to 50,000 clones. Source material: PBMCs. These receptors came from a woman between 35 and 50 years old in good health and CMV-seronegative.

The chain uses TRBV5-1 and TRBJ1-4, with no clear D. Trimming took off 4 bases at V and 0 bases at J, with 13 bases between the two ends. CDR1 is SGHRS, CDR2 YFSETQ, per germline. The CDR3 length is 16 residues. This CDR3 is CASSPHVAATNEKLFF. The DNA for the CDR3 is TGCGCCAGCAGCCCTCACGTGGCTGCAACTAATGAAAAACTGTTTTTT.

CDR3 sequence: CATSSWLTSFYEQYF. The CDR3 DNA is TGTGCCACCAGCAGTTGGTTGACTAGCTTCTACGAGCAGTACTTC. The chain carries TRBV15 and TRBJ2-7; 7 nucleotides line up with TRBD2. Germline values: CDR1 LNHNV, CDR2 YYDKDF (reference sequence). The J segment lost 3 bases and the V segment lost 3 bases, leaving 8 bases of the junction unmatched. CDR3 length: 15 residues.

This chain connects TRBV7-9 to TRBJ2-7; 7 nucleotides agree with TRBD1. This CDR3 has 14 amino acids. Germline assignment: CDR1 SEHNR and CDR2 FQNEAQ (reference sequence). V gave up 6 bases and J gave up 2 bases; unmatched junction bases: 7. CDR3 DNA sequence: TGTGCCAGCAGTATGGTACAGGGGACCTACGAGCAGTACTTC. This gives the protein CASSMVQGTYEQYF.

The chain employs TRBV9 and TRBJ1-5; D is perhaps TRBD1 (5 bases). Trimming removed 2 bases at V and 6 bases at J, with 9 bases between. The V gene's germline CDR1 is SGDLS and CDR2 YYNGEE. The CDR3 loop spans 13 amino acids. This chain's CDR3 is CASSVDSSQPQHF. The CDR3 bases are TGTGCCAGCAGCGTTGACAGCTCTCAGCCCCAGCATTTT.

The chain has TRBV7-9 and TRBJ1-6, with TRBD1 matching over 9 bases. The CDR3 has 15 residues. Germline loops: CDR1 SEHNR, CDR2 FQNEAQ (reference sequence). V shed 2 bases, J shed 8 bases, and the junction held 4 bases outside the gene matches. This CDR3 is CASSLSRDRDSPLHF. In DNA form, the CDR3 reads TGTGCCAGCAGCTTAAGCCGGGACAGGGATTCACCCCTCCACTTT.

The chain couples TRBV9 to TRBJ2-7; D perhaps matches TRBD2 (6 bases). The CDR3 is 16 residues long. Germline V lookup: CDR1 SGDLS, CDR2 YYNGEE. Trimming left V 0 bases short and J 0 bases short, with 13 bases between. CDR3 sequence reads: CASSVGGALGSYEQYF. CDR3 coding DNA: TGTGCCAGCAGCGTAGGCGGGGCGTTGGGCTCCTACGAGCAGTACTTC.

The chain uses TRBV7-9 and TRBJ2-1, with 8 nucleotides matching TRBD2. The length of the CDR3 is 15 residues. Per the germline V gene, CDR1 is SEHNR and CDR2 is FQNEAQ (reference sequence). V trimming: 3 bases; J trimming: 9 bases; junction bases outside the gene matches: 10. DNA for the CDR3: TGTGCCAGCAGCTTCAGTGAGCGGGAGACGGCTGAGCAGTTCTTC. Its translation: CASSFSERETAEQFF. Together with reference TRBV7-9 and TRBJ2-1, the CDR3 gives the full variable domain: DTGVSQNPRHKITKRGQNVTFRCDPISEHNRLYWYRQTLGQGPEFLTYFQNEAQLEKSRLLSDRFSAERPKGSFSTLEIQRTEQGDSAMYLCASSFSERETAEQFFGPGTRLTVL.

This rearrangement joins TRBV9 to TRBJ2-3; maybe TRBD1 (5 bases). This CDR3 contains 16 residues. V gave up 0 bases and J gave up 3 bases, with 14 bases separating them. Germline assignment: CDR1 SGDLS and CDR2 YYNGEE. CDR3 bases: TGTGCCAGCAGCGTAGGTATGGGGCCCGAAACAGATACGCAGTATTTT. Its protein is CASSVGMGPETDTQYF.

J is TRBJ2-3 and V is TRBV9; TRBD2 aligns across 14 bases. V lost 4 bases and J lost 2; bases outside the gene matches: 6. The CDR3 consists of 17 residues. The germline V gene encodes CDR1 SGDLS and CDR2 YYNGEE. As DNA, the CDR3 is TGTGCCAGCAGCCCGGGACTAGCGGGAGAGCCCACAGATACGCAGTATTTT. It yields the protein CASSPGLAGEPTDTQYF.

The gene calls are TRBV15 and TRBJ2-3, with 11 nucleotides matching TRBD2. The CDR3 contains 16 residues. The germline V gene encodes CDR1 LNHNV and CDR2 YYDKDF (reference sequence). V gave up 5 bases and J gave up 3 bases; unmatched junction bases: 7. This chain's CDR3 is CATSPLTSGNTDTQYF. The DNA of the CDR3 is TGTGCCACCAGCCCGTTGACTAGCGGGAATACAGATACGCAGTATTTT.

The V call is TRBV18, the J call TRBJ2-7, with a weak D call TRBD2 (5 bases). Trimming stripped 0 bases from V and 7 bases from J, with 13 bases between. The germline V gene has CDR1 KGHSH and CDR2 LQKENI. The CDR3 contains 14 residues. The CDR3 is CASSPPPGLAEQYF. The CDR3 nucleotides are TGTGCCAGCTCACCACCCCCGGGATTGGCGGAGCAGTACTTC. The whole variable domain, filled in from reference TRBV18 and TRBJ2-7, reads NAGVMQNPRHLVRRRGQEARLRCSPMKGHSHVYWYRQLPEEGLKFMVYLQKENIIDESGMPKERFSAEFPKEGPSILRIQQVVRGDSAAYFCASSPPPGLAEQYFGPGTRLTVT.

The CDR3 reads CASSTSYGVSYNEQFF. The CDR3 DNA reads TGTGCCAGCAGCACCTCTTACGGGGTCTCCTACAATGAGCAGTTCTTC. The V and J genes are TRBV9 and TRBJ2-1, with D tentatively TRBD2 (5 bases). V was trimmed by 4 bases and J by 0 bases, leaving 14 bases between them. Per the germline V gene, CDR1 is SGDLS and CDR2 is YYNGEE. This CDR3 is 16 amino acids long.

The chain couples TRBV7-2 to TRBJ2-7; 8 nucleotides agree with TRBD1. V was clipped by 3 bases and J by 3 bases; unmatched bases: 10. The CDR3 contains 16 residues. Germline CDR1 is SGHTA and CDR2 is FQGNSA. CDR3 amino acids: CASSLGQAILNYEQYF. The CDR3 nucleotides are TGTGCCAGCAGCTTGGGACAGGCGATATTAAACTACGAGCAGTACTTC.

The chain recombines TRBV5-1 with TRBJ1-2; D may be TRBD1 (6 bases). The CDR3 extends over 13 amino acids. Germline CDR1 and CDR2: SGHRS and YFSETQ. Trimming removed 0 bases from V and 10 bases from J, with 13 bases in between. The CDR3 DNA is TGCGCCAGCAGCTTGGGGGACAAAGGGGACTACACCTTC. It is translated as CASSLGDKGDYTF. The whole variable domain, filled in from reference TRBV5-1 and TRBJ1-2, reads KAGVTQTPRYLIKTRGQQVTLSCSPISGHRSVSWYQQTPGQGLQFLFEYFSETQRNKGNFPGRFSGRQFSNSRSEMNVSTLELGDSALYLCASSLGDKGDYTFGSGTRLTVV.

The J gene is TRBJ2-3, the V gene TRBV11-2; 12 bases match TRBD2. This CDR3 has 19 residues. Losses at the gene ends were 0 bases for V and 4 bases for J; bases not matched to a gene: 11. The germline gives CDR1 SGHAT, CDR2 FQNNGV. The CDR3 spells CASSLEGRRTSGIADTQYF. The CDR3 DNA reads as TGTGCCAGCAGCTTAGAAGGGCGTCGGACTAGCGGGATAGCAGATACGCAGTATTTT.

The gene calls are TRBV29-1 and TRBJ1-3; 9 bases match TRBD1. Germline CDR1 SQVTM, CDR2 ANQGSEA. The CDR3 spans 13 residues. Trimming took 4 bases from V and 6 from J; bases not matched to a gene: 4. In DNA form, the CDR3 reads TGCAGCGTTGGACAGGGGGGGAAAAACACCATATATTTT. Its protein is CSVGQGGKNTIYF.

V usage is TRBV19 and J usage is TRBJ2-7; weak D call: TRBD2 (6 bases). Looked up from germline, CDR1 is LNHDA and CDR2 is SQIVND (reference sequence). The V gene lost 3 bases and the J gene lost 5 bases, with 17 bases spanning the gap. The CDR3 contains 15 residues. CDR3 amino acids: CASSIPGEVRHEQYF. CDR3 DNA sequence: TGTGCCAGTAGTATCCCCGGGGAGGTCCGCCACGAGCAGTACTTC.

The rearrangement links TRBV5-1 to TRBJ2-7, with TRBD1 matching over 9 bases. This CDR3 is built from 14 residues. The germline gives CDR1 SGHRS, CDR2 YFSETQ. V shed 0 bases, J shed 6 bases, and the junction held 4 bases outside the gene matches. CDR3 in DNA: TGCGCCAGCAGCTTGGACAGGGGGCCGGTCGAGCAGTACTTC. Translated: CASSLDRGPVEQYF.

The rearrangement joins TRBV28 to TRBJ1-2; 9 nucleotides align to TRBD1. The CDR3 extends over 15 amino acids. Trimming removed 6 bases from V and 5 bases from J; junction bases left unmatched: 10. Germline V gives CDR1 MDHEN, CDR2 SYDVKM. CDR3 region: CASRDGTGQGYGYTF. The DNA for the CDR3 is TGTGCCAGCAGAGACGGGACGGGACAGGGTTATGGCTACACCTTC.

The chain joins TRBV7-3 to TRBJ2-7; D remains unclear. This CDR3 has 16 amino acids. The germline CDR1 and CDR2 sequences are SGHTA and FQGTGA. V lost 2 bases and J lost 2, with 16 bases in between. CDR3 amino acids: CASSLVWARETYEQYF. CDR3 bases: TGTGCCAGCAGCTTAGTTTGGGCCCGAGAAACCTACGAGCAGTACTTC.

The V gene is TRBV7-9, the J gene TRBJ2-3; 10 bases are shared with TRBD1. J was trimmed by 6 bases and V by 2 bases; bases with no gene match: 11. The CDR3 has 17 amino acids. Germline V gene sequence: CDR1 SEHNR, CDR2 FQNEAQ (reference sequence). This chain's CDR3 is CASSLYGDRGIGDTQYF. The CDR3 DNA follows: TGTGCCAGCAGCTTATATGGGGACAGGGGCATCGGTGATACGCAGTATTTT.

The V call is TRBV15, the J call TRBJ1-3; D unresolved. Trimming cost V 2 bases and J 0 bases, with 5 bases left between them. The CDR3 totals 14 residues. Germline V gene data show CDR1 as LNHNV and CDR2 as YYDKDF (reference sequence). Written as DNA, the CDR3 is TGTGCCACCAGCAGACGTAACTCTGGAAACACCATATATTTT. Its protein is CATSRRNSGNTIYF.

The V call is TRBV5-1, the J call TRBJ2-7; 8 bases fit TRBD1. Looked up from germline, CDR1 is SGHRS and CDR2 is YFSETQ. The CDR3 extends over 14 amino acids. J was trimmed by 3 bases and V by 7 bases; bases with no gene match: 9. Written as DNA, the CDR3 is TGCGCCAGCGGCCCCGGGACAGGATACTACGAGCAGTACTTC. Its translation is CASGPGTGYYEQYF. Supplemented by reference TRBV5-1 and TRBJ2-7, the full variable domain reads KAGVTQTPRYLIKTRGQQVTLSCSPISGHRSVSWYQQTPGQGLQFLFEYFSETQRNKGNFPGRFSGRQFSNSRSEMNVSTLELGDSALYLCASGPGTGYYEQYFGPGTRLTVT.

CDR3 loop: CATRGSYNQPQHF. The CDR3 DNA reads TGTGCCACCAGGGGTAGCTACAATCAGCCCCAGCATTTT. The chain is built from TRBV15 and TRBJ1-5; D is unclear. CDR3 length: 13 amino acids. With 6 bases removed from V and 3 bases from J, the gap between germline ends came to 9 bases. Germline lookup yields CDR1 LNHNV and CDR2 YYDKDF (reference sequence).

The chain has TRBV12-5 and TRBJ1-1; the match to TRBD1 covers 7 bases. The germline gives CDR1 LGHNT, CDR2 FRNRAP. The CDR3 has 15 amino acids. With V trimmed by 6 bases and J by 0 bases, 7 bases remained unmatched. In nucleotides, the CDR3 is TGTGCTAGTGGAGTGGGACAGTTCATGAACACTGAAGCTTTCTTT. It specifies CASGVGQFMNTEAFF.

This rearrangement joins TRBV27 to TRBJ1-2; no firm D call. Germline CDR1 and CDR2: MNHEY and SMNVEV (reference sequence). The CDR3 spans 16 residues. Trimming took off 4 bases at V and 2 bases at J, with 17 bases between the two ends. The CDR3 bases are TGTGCCAGCAGTTCCCATGAAGCGGGGTCGAACTATGGCTACACCTTC. It specifies CASSSHEAGSNYGYTF.

The chain combines TRBV6-9 with TRBJ2-7; TRBD1 matches 8 bases. This CDR3 is 17 amino acids long. Germline CDR1 reads MNHGY; CDR2 reads SVAAGI. V dropped 6 bases and J dropped 4; count of bases not matched to a gene: 17. The CDR3 sequence: CASRGRQRDRSVYEQYF. The CDR3 DNA follows: TGTGCCAGCAGGGGGCGTCAAAGGGACAGGTCCGTTTACGAGCAGTACTTC.

The CDR3 DNA sequence: TGCAGCGTCCGACCGAAGTCAGGGACTGGAAACACCATATATTTT. This gives the protein CSVRPKSGTGNTIYF. The chain carries TRBV29-1 and TRBJ1-3; maybe TRBD1 (5 bases). This CDR3 is 15 amino acids long. V dropped 6 bases and J dropped 2 bases, with 17 bases sitting between them. Germline CDR1 is SQVTM and CDR2 is ANQGSEA.

This chain joins TRBV20-1 and TRBJ2-1; D is possibly TRBD2 (5 bases). The CDR3 is 11 amino acids. CDR1 and CDR2 (germline): DFQATT, SNEGSKA (reference sequence). V was shortened by 8 bases and J by 8 bases, with 13 bases between the two germline ends. The CDR3 coding sequence is TGCAGTTCCTCGGCGGGCGATGAGCAGTTCTTC. It yields the protein CSSSAGDEQFF.

The gene calls are TRBV19 and TRBJ2-1; a weak D match, TRBD1 (5 bases). Trimming removed 5 bases from V and 4 bases from J, with 12 bases in between. CDR1 is LNHDA, CDR2 SQIVND, per germline (reference sequence). The length of the CDR3 is 14 residues. CDR3 residues: CASSSVGQYNEQFF. Here the CDR3 DNA reads TGTGCCAGTAGTTCGGTAGGACAATACAATGAGCAGTTCTTC.

This sequence joins TRBV30 and TRBJ2-2; the D gene is possibly TRBD2 (6 bases). The V and J ends lost 6 bases and 4 bases respectively, with 12 bases between them. Germline CDR1 GTSNPN, CDR2 SVGIG (reference sequence). This CDR3 is built from 13 residues. In DNA form, the CDR3 reads TGTGCCTGCCTAACCGGGGGCACCGGGGAGCTGTTTTTT. Its translation is CACLTGGTGELFF.

The chain uses TRBV7-3 and TRBJ2-5, with TRBD2 matching 9 bases. Germline CDR1 reads SGHTA; CDR2 reads FQGTGA. Unmatched junction bases numbered 0, after V lost 1 base and J lost 3 bases. The CDR3 is 14 amino acids. The CDR3 nucleotides are TGTGCCAGCAGCTTAATAGCGGGAGAAGAGACCCAGTACTTC. Translated, it gives CASSLIAGEETQYF.